This T cell receptor (beta chain) is drawn from a study of T cells in localized non-small cell lung cancer. This clone has only a few counts. Its target is not known. The data were produced by immunoSEQ multiplex PCR, yet TCRdb's version contains in-frame clones alone and is incomplete. The table shows roughly 1,500 clones, with around 30% occurring only once. The study's findings and limits: Uninvolved neighboring lung showed the greatest T cell clonality, exceeding tumor. Increased T cell density in blood showed an association with longer overall survival. Turning up in adjacent lung were a median 57 of the top 100 tumor clones. Heterogeneity within the tumor remains possible, as just one region underwent sequencing.

The V segment lost 6 bases and the J segment 4 bases; nucleotides outside the gene matches: 5. The germline gives CDR1 MNHGY, CDR2 SAAAGT. The CDR3 extends over 15 amino acids. The sample was lung tumor tissue, taken before any cancer treatment. The chain couples TRBV6-8 to TRBJ2-3; 12 nucleotides match TRBD2. This TCR came from a male donor at least 60 years old with stage I squamous cell lung carcinoma. The CDR3 is CASRRLAGVSDTQYF. CDR3 DNA: TGTGCCAGCAGACGACTAGCGGGAGTTTCAGATACGCAGTATTTT.